One and the same sample provided the 5 T cell receptor beta chains below, sequenced in a study of shared clonotypes between healthy human individuals. In the naive CD8 group, cells lacked CD45RO and were positively selected for CCR7, so terminally differentiated effector memory CD45RA+ cells were left out. The table came from immunoSEQ multiplex PCR; TCRdb's copy has only in-frame clones and leaves some out. The sample lists nearly 2 million clones, roughly 95% seen once, with approximately 1% in the top ten. The sample comprised naive CD8+ T cells sorted from blood. These receptors came from a man in his late teens or twenties in good health.

CDR3 nucleotides: TGTGCCAGCAGCCCCGCGACAGGGGAGTTTTCACCCCTCCACTTT. This translates into CASSPATGEFSPLHF. The chain uses TRBV7-9 and TRBJ1-6, with 8 bases identical to TRBD1. The CDR3 length is 15 residues. Germline V lookup: CDR1 SEHNR, CDR2 FQNEAQ (reference sequence). V was pared by 5 bases and J by 9 bases, with 9 bases of the junction left unmatched.

The chain employs TRBV7-9 and TRBJ1-2; 9 bases line up with TRBD1. The V segment lost 1 base and the J segment 8 bases; nucleotides outside the gene matches: 11. This CDR3 has 16 residues. CDR1 and CDR2 (germline): SEHNR, FQNEAQ (reference sequence). The CDR3 reads CASSLVGQGRGGGYTF. For the CDR3, the DNA is TGTGCCAGCAGCTTAGTCGGACAGGGGCGGGGTGGAGGCTACACCTTC.

The V and J genes are TRBV5-1 and TRBJ2-5; TRBD1 matches at 7 bases. Germline loops: CDR1 SGHRS, CDR2 YFSETQ. CDR3 length equals 14 residues. The V segment lost 4 bases and the J segment 5 bases; nucleotides outside the gene matches: 8. In nucleotides, the CDR3 is TGCGCCAGCAGCGAGGGGGCGCTGTACGAGACCCAGTACTTC. Protein: CASSEGALYETQYF.

The V gene is TRBV27, the J gene TRBJ2-5; D may be TRBD1 (5 bases). Germline-derived CDR1 and CDR2 are MNHEY and SMNVEV (reference sequence). The V end lost 5 bases, the J end lost 4 bases, and 11 bases lay between the germline ends. This CDR3 comprises 13 residues. The CDR3, as DNA: TGTGCCAGCAGTCCTATGGGGCGAGAGACCCAGTACTTC. Its protein is CASSPMGRETQYF.

The gene calls are TRBV2 and TRBJ1-6; D is possibly TRBD1 (6 bases). This CDR3 is 11 amino acids long. Germline CDR1 is SNHLY and CDR2 is FYNNEI. With 7 bases removed from V and 9 bases from J, the gap between germline ends came to 7 bases. CDR3: CASKGGSPLHF. CDR3 in DNA: TGTGCCAGCAAAGGGGGTTCACCCCTCCACTTT.